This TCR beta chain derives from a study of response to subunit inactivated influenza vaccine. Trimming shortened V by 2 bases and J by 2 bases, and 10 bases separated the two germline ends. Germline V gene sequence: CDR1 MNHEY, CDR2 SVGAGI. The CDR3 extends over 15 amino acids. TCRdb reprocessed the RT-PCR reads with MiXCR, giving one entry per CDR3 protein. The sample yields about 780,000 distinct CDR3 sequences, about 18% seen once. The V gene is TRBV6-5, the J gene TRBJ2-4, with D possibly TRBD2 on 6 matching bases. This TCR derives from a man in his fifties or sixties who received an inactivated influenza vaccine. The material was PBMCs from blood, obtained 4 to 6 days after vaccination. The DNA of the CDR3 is TGTGCCAGCAGTTACGCCCGGGGGTCCAAAAACATTCAGTACTTC. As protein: CASSYARGSKNIQYF.